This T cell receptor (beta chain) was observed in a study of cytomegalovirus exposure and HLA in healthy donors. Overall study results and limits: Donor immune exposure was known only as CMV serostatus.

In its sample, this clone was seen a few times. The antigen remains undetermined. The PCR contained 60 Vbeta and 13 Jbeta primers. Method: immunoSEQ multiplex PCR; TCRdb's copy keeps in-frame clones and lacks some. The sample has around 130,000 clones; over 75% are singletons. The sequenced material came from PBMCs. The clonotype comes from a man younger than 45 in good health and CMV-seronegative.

CDR3 in DNA: TGTGCCAGCAGCCAAGGGGCGGGGTCGTACTTC. It specifies CASSQGAGSYF. The chain uses TRBV7-8 and TRBJ2-7; a possible D gene is TRBD2 (6 bases). Germline V gene data show CDR1 as SGHVS and CDR2 as FQNEAQ. This CDR3 comprises 11 residues. Trimming took 5 bases from V and 12 from J, leaving 14 bases between them.